Listed below are T cell receptor beta chains from one sample, sequenced in a study of Tregs in tolerant kidney transplant recipients. Method: immunoSEQ multiplex PCR; TCRdb's copy keeps in-frame clones and lacks some. Found here are tens of thousands of clones, just over 90% of them singletons; the top ten hold 4.7%. The sequenced sample was CD8+ T cells from blood. Receptor source: a human donor in good health. CDR3s include the opening cysteine and the closing phenylalanine or tryptophan. Each record gives: V gene, clone size, J gene, CDR3 length, D gene, CDR3 protein, CDR3 DNA. The D gene is left open where the match is weak. Only some rows state a clone size, as once, few, many or a class for expanded clones.

v_call: TRBV7-6
clone_size: .
j_call: TRBJ2-7
cdr3_length: 14
d_call: .
cdr3_aa: CASTPTTGSHEQYF
cdr3_nt: TGTGCCAGCACCCCAACGACAGGTTCCCACGAGCAGTACTTC

v_call: TRBV27
clone_size: .
j_call: TRBJ1-5
cdr3_length: 15
d_call: .
cdr3_aa: CASSLNGLSNQPQHF
cdr3_nt: TGTGCCAGCAGTTTGAATGGCCTTAGCAATCAGCCCCAGCATTTT

v_call: TRBV2
clone_size: .
j_call: TRBJ2-3
cdr3_length: 15
d_call: TRBD2
cdr3_aa: CASRRLAGATDTQYF
cdr3_nt: TGTGCCAGCAGGAGGCTAGCGGGAGCTACAGATACGCAGTATTTT

v_call: TRBV10-1
clone_size: few
j_call: TRBJ2-7
cdr3_length: 13
d_call: .
cdr3_aa: CASSEDGGLEQYF
cdr3_nt: TGCGCCAGCAGTGAAGATGGGGGGCTCGAGCAGTACTTC

v_call: TRBV27
clone_size: .
j_call: TRBJ2-3
cdr3_length: 17
d_call: .
cdr3_aa: CASSIRTAIPSTDTQYF
cdr3_nt: TGTGCCAGCAGTATCCGAACGGCAATTCCTAGCACAGATACGCAGTATTTT

v_call: TRBV7-8
clone_size: once
j_call: TRBJ2-7
cdr3_length: 16
d_call: TRBD2
cdr3_aa: CASSFPSGGNSYEQYF
cdr3_nt: TGTGCCAGCAGTTTCCCTAGCGGGGGGAACTCCTACGAGCAGTACTTC

v_call: TRBV29-1
clone_size: .
j_call: TRBJ2-5
cdr3_length: 14
d_call: .
cdr3_aa: CSVAGGSLEETQYF
cdr3_nt: TGCAGCGTTGCGGGGGGCAGCCTAGAAGAGACCCAGTACTTC

v_call: TRBV6-4
clone_size: many
j_call: TRBJ2-1
cdr3_length: 14
d_call: .
cdr3_aa: CASSAGQEVDEQFF
cdr3_nt: TGTGCCAGCAGTGCAGGACAAGAGGTCGATGAGCAGTTCTTC

v_call: TRBV10-3
clone_size: .
j_call: TRBJ2-1
cdr3_length: 21
d_call: TRBD2
cdr3_aa: CAISEGRTGTSGGGPYNEQFF
cdr3_nt: TGTGCCATCAGTGAGGGTAGGACCGGGACTAGCGGGGGGGGCCCCTACAATGAGCAGTTCTTC

v_call: TRBV5-5
clone_size: .
j_call: TRBJ2-7
cdr3_length: 18
d_call: .
cdr3_aa: CASSLAKERYNVSYEQYF
cdr3_nt: TGTGCCAGCAGCTTGGCCAAGGAACGTTATAATGTGTCCTACGAGCAGTACTTC

v_call: TRBV7-9
clone_size: .
j_call: TRBJ1-2
cdr3_length: 13
d_call: .
cdr3_aa: CASSPVSAYGYTF
cdr3_nt: TGTGCCAGCAGCCCAGTAAGTGCATATGGCTACACCTTC

v_call: TRBV7-9
clone_size: once
j_call: TRBJ2-7
cdr3_length: 15
d_call: .
cdr3_aa: CASSPGALAPYEQYF
cdr3_nt: TGTGCCAGCAGCCCGGGTGCCCTCGCTCCCTACGAGCAGTACTTC

v_call: TRBV7-9
clone_size: .
j_call: TRBJ2-7
cdr3_length: 14
d_call: .
cdr3_aa: CASSLVLGGDEQYF
cdr3_nt: TGTGCCAGCAGCTTAGTCTTGGGGGGAGACGAGCAGTACTTC

v_call: TRBV13
clone_size: .
j_call: TRBJ1-5
cdr3_length: 14
d_call: TRBD1
cdr3_aa: CASSLGQGNQPQHF
cdr3_nt: TGTGCCAGCAGCTTGGGACAGGGAAATCAGCCCCAGCATTTT

v_call: TRBV27
clone_size: .
j_call: TRBJ2-7
cdr3_length: 16
d_call: .
cdr3_aa: CASSLRGTLFLYEQYF
cdr3_nt: TGTGCCAGCAGTTTAAGGGGAACCCTTTTTCTCTACGAGCAGTACTTC

v_call: TRBV27
clone_size: .
j_call: TRBJ2-7
cdr3_length: 16
d_call: TRBD1
cdr3_aa: CASSLAGGRFGYEQYF
cdr3_nt: TGTGCCAGCAGTTTAGCAGGGGGTAGGTTCGGCTACGAGCAGTACTTC

v_call: TRBV27
clone_size: .
j_call: TRBJ2-2
cdr3_length: 14
d_call: .
cdr3_aa: CASSFYWGTGELFF
cdr3_nt: TGTGCCAGCAGTTTTTATTGGGGGACCGGGGAGCTGTTTTTT

v_call: TRBV9
clone_size: .
j_call: TRBJ1-4
cdr3_length: 13
d_call: .
cdr3_aa: CASSGAGGEKLFF
cdr3_nt: TGTGCCAGCAGCGGGGCAGGAGGGGAAAAACTGTTTTTT

v_call: TRBV13
clone_size: .
j_call: TRBJ1-3
cdr3_length: 19
d_call: TRBD1
cdr3_aa: CASSPMGQGTSRTGNTIYF
cdr3_nt: TGTGCCAGCAGCCCCATGGGACAGGGGACATCGAGGACTGGAAACACCATATATTTT

v_call: TRBV5-4
clone_size: .
j_call: TRBJ1-2
cdr3_length: 15
d_call: .
cdr3_aa: CASSLDATAAYGYTF
cdr3_nt: TGTGCCAGCAGCTTGGATGCGACAGCCGCCTATGGCTACACCTTC

v_call: TRBV5-1
clone_size: .
j_call: TRBJ1-1
cdr3_length: 17
d_call: .
cdr3_aa: CASSLTSPAGVNTEAFF
cdr3_nt: TGCGCCAGCAGCTTAACCTCACCGGCAGGGGTGAACACTGAAGCTTTCTTT

v_call: TRBV27
clone_size: .
j_call: TRBJ2-7
cdr3_length: 15
d_call: TRBD1
cdr3_aa: CASSSAGQGSYEQYF
cdr3_nt: TGTGCCAGCTCTTCAGCGGGACAGGGCTCCTACGAGCAGTACTTC

v_call: TRBV29-1
clone_size: .
j_call: TRBJ2-7
cdr3_length: 12
d_call: .
cdr3_aa: CSVSGGSYEQYF
cdr3_nt: TGCAGCGTTTCGGGGGGCAGCTACGAGCAGTACTTC

v_call: TRBV5-4
clone_size: .
j_call: TRBJ2-3
cdr3_length: 20
d_call: TRBD2
cdr3_aa: CASSLEETSGGAFSTDTQYF
cdr3_nt: TGTGCCAGCAGCTTGGAAGAGACTAGCGGGGGGGCCTTTAGCACAGATACGCAGTATTTT

v_call: TRBV21-1
clone_size: few
j_call: TRBJ1-5
cdr3_length: 9
d_call: .
cdr3_aa: CASMWPQHF
cdr3_nt: TGTGCCAGCATGTGGCCCCAGCATTTT

v_call: TRBV11-2
clone_size: .
j_call: TRBJ2-1
cdr3_length: 19
d_call: TRBD2
cdr3_aa: CASSSQPGTSFSSYNEQFF
cdr3_nt: TGTGCCAGCAGCTCGCAGCCGGGGACTAGCTTTTCGTCCTACAATGAGCAGTTCTTC

v_call: TRBV7-6
clone_size: .
j_call: TRBJ1-2
cdr3_length: 15
d_call: TRBD1
cdr3_aa: CASSLGDRVENGYTF
cdr3_nt: TGTGCCAGCAGCTTAGGGGACAGGGTGGAGAATGGCTACACCTTC

v_call: TRBV27
clone_size: .
j_call: TRBJ1-6
cdr3_length: 16
d_call: .
cdr3_aa: CASSLKGVSYNSPLHF
cdr3_nt: TGTGCCAGCAGTTTGAAGGGGGTCTCCTATAATTCACCCCTCCACTTT

v_call: TRBV29-1
clone_size: .
j_call: TRBJ1-1
cdr3_length: 12
d_call: .
cdr3_aa: CSVVGRNTEAFF
cdr3_nt: TGCAGCGTTGTGGGCAGAAACACTGAAGCTTTCTTT

v_call: TRBV18
clone_size: .
j_call: TRBJ2-5
cdr3_length: 15
d_call: TRBD1
cdr3_aa: CASSPERTGAETQYF
cdr3_nt: TGTGCCAGCTCACCAGAAAGGACAGGGGCCGAGACCCAGTACTTC

v_call: TRBV9
clone_size: .
j_call: TRBJ2-7
cdr3_length: 12
d_call: .
cdr3_aa: CASSPSSYEQYF
cdr3_nt: TGTGCCAGCAGCCCTAGCTCCTACGAGCAGTACTTC

v_call: TRBV6-1
clone_size: .
j_call: TRBJ2-7
cdr3_length: 14
d_call: TRBD1
cdr3_aa: CATDLGQAAYEQYF
cdr3_nt: TGTGCCACAGACCTGGGACAGGCCGCCTACGAGCAGTACTTC

v_call: TRBV2
clone_size: .
j_call: TRBJ2-7
cdr3_length: 13
d_call: .
cdr3_aa: CASSEQGRYEQYF
cdr3_nt: TGTGCCAGCAGTGAACAGGGGAGGTACGAGCAGTACTTC

v_call: TRBV6-1
clone_size: .
j_call: TRBJ2-1
cdr3_length: 15
d_call: .
cdr3_aa: CASSEGTRAYNEQFF
cdr3_nt: TGTGCCAGCAGTGAAGGGACCAGAGCCTACAATGAGCAGTTCTTC

v_call: TRBV5-1
clone_size: .
j_call: TRBJ1-3
cdr3_length: 16
d_call: .
cdr3_aa: CASSLDGRPGGNTIYF
cdr3_nt: TGCGCCAGCAGCTTGGATGGCAGGCCCGGTGGAAACACCATATATTTT

v_call: TRBV19
clone_size: once
j_call: TRBJ2-1
cdr3_length: 12
d_call: TRBD2
cdr3_aa: CASSTTSGVRVF
cdr3_nt: TGTGCCAGTAGTACGACTAGCGGGGTTCGGGTCTTC